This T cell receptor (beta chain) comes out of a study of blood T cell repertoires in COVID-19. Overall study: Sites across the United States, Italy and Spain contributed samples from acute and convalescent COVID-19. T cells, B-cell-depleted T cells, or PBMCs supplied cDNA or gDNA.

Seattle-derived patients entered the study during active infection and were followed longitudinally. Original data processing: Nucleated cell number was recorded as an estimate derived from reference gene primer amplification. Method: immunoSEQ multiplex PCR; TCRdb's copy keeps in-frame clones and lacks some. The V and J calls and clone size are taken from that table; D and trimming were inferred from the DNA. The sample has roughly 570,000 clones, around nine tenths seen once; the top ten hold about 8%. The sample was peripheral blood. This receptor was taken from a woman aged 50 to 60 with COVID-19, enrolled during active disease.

The CDR3 DNA sequence: TGTGCCATCAGTGACGGACTAGCGACCTTGCCCGGCCAAAACAATGAGCAGTTCTTC. Protein product: CAISDGLATLPGQNNEQFF. The chain carries TRBV10-3 and TRBJ2-1, with 9 bases lining up with TRBD2. With V trimmed by 3 bases and J by 5 bases, 17 bases remained unmatched. This CDR3 is built from 19 residues. The germline V gene encodes CDR1 ENHRY and CDR2 SYGVKD.